This T cell receptor (beta chain) was obtained from a study of blood T cell repertoires in COVID-19. CDR3 size: 15 residues. Germline V lookup: CDR1 SGDLS, CDR2 YYNGEE. The V end was cut by 0 bases, the J end by 4 bases, with 10 bases between. Clones were sequenced by immunoSEQ multiplex PCR, and TCRdb holds only the in-frame ones, with some missing. The sample shows approximately 100,000 clones, approximately 81% of them seen only once. The chain uses TRBV9 and TRBJ2-2; D remains unclear. This receptor was identified in a man older than 75 with acute or convalescent COVID-19. Input material: peripheral blood. DNA of the CDR3: TGTGCCAGCAGCGTAGCTTCACAGCCCACCGGGGAGCTGTTTTTT. Translated, it gives CASSVASQPTGELFF.